This T cell receptor beta chain appears in the sequencing data of a study of tumor and adjacent non-tumor tissue in lung cancer. Overall study: Stage I to III disease affected roughly 10 men and 5 women aged roughly 31 to 85.

Concerning this clonotype: The antigen remains undetermined.

The library came from three nested PCR rounds adapted from ARM-PCR protocols. Each CDR3 protein is one row after TCRdb ran MiXCR on the multiplex PCR reads. The table lists roughly 75,000 distinct CDR3 sequences, 60% to 80% of them singletons. This sample's RNA came from whole unsorted tissue. V lost 11 bases, J lost 5 bases, and 7 bases stayed unmatched. The CDR3 spans 12 residues. CDR1 and CDR2 (germline): MNHEY, SVGAGI. Study-level findings and limits: Tumor repertoires had a smaller top 100 clone share than normal lung.

The chain joins TRBV6-5 to TRBJ2-3, with 7 bases fitting TRBD1. Material for sequencing was lung tumor tissue. The source of this sequence is a woman aged 50 to 60 with non-small cell lung cancer. CDR3 loop: CAAQGGIDTQYF. Written as DNA, the CDR3 is TGTGCCGCCCAAGGGGGCATAGATACGCAGTATTTT.